The text below deals with one T cell receptor (beta chain). V lost 1 base to trimming and J lost 0 bases, with 13 bases between them. This CDR3 is 17 amino acids long. Looked up from germline, CDR1 is MNHEY and CDR2 is SMNVEV (reference sequence). The authors sorted naive CD8 T cells as CD8+CD4-CCR7+CD45RA+. The source of the sample is a study of molecular identifiers for immune sequencing clone quantification. TCRdb re-derived calls from the PCR reads in MiXCR, one entry per CDR3 protein. The sample records 600,000 to 650,000 distinct CDR3 sequences, approximately 20% being singletons. The chain is built from TRBV27 and TRBJ1-3, with a tentative D call TRBD1 (5 bases). Source material: naive CD8+ T cells from blood, with Jurkat cell RNA spiked in. Subset reported: FACS-sorted CD8+CD4-CCR7+CD45RA+ naive T cells. This TCR was recovered from a human donor in good health. Some libraries in this study had Jurkat cell RNA spiked in. The CDR3, as DNA: TGTGCCAGCAGTTTATTTGGGGGAGAACACTCTGGAAACACCATATATTTT. It specifies CASSLFGGEHSGNTIYF.